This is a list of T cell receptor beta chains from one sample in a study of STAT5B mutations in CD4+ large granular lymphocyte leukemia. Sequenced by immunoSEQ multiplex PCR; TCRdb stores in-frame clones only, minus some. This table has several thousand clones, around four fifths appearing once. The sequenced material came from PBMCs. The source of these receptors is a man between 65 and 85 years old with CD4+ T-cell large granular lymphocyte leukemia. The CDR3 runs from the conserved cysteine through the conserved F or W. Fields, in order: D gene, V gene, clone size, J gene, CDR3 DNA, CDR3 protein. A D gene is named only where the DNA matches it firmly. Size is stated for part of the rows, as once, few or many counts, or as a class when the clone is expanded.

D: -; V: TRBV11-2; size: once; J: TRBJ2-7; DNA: TGTGCCAGCACCATGAGCGAGCGGGACATCAACGAGCAGTACTTC; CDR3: CASTMSERDINEQYF
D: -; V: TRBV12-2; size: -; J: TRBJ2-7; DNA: TGTGCAAGTCGCCCGGGGGGGGAGAGCTCCTACGAGCAGTACTTC; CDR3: CASRPGGESSYEQYF
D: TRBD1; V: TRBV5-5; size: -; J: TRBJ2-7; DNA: TGTGCCAGCAGCCTAGGACAGGACTACGAGCAGTACTTC; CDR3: CASSLGQDYEQYF
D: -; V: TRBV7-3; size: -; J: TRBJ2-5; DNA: TGTGCCAGCAGCTTAAACGGGGTTGAGACCCAGTACTTC; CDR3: CASSLNGVETQYF
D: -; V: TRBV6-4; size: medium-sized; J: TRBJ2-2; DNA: TGTGCCAGCAGTGACGCCTTTAGCACCGGGGAGCTGTTTTTT; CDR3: CASSDAFSTGELFF
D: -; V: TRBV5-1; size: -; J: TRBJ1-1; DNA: TGCGCCAGCAGCTCCACTTACACAGGCTCCATGAACACTGAAGCTTTCTTT; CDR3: CASSSTYTGSMNTEAFF
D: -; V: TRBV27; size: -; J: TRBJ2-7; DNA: TGTGCCAGCAGTTTAGGCGACAGATACTACGAGCAGTACTTC; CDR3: CASSLGDRYYEQYF
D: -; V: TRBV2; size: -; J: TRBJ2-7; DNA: TGTGCCAGCAGGGGGAGTTTGTCCTACGAGCAGTACTTC; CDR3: CASRGSLSYEQYF
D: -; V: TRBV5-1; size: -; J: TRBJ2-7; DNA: TGCGCCAGCAGCTTGATTACAGGTTCCTACGAGCAGTACTTC; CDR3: CASSLITGSYEQYF
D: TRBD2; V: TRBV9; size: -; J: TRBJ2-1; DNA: TGTGCCAGCAGCGTAGTTTCTAGCGGGTCCAATGAGCAGTTCTTC; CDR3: CASSVVSSGSNEQFF
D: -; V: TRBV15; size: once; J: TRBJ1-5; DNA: TGTGCCACCAGCACTACGACAGGTTATAGCAATCAGCCCCAGCATTTT; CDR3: CATSTTTGYSNQPQHF
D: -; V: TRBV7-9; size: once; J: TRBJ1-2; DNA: TGTGCCAGCAGCCCTCAGGGCGGAGGGAACTATGGCTACACCTTC; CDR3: CASSPQGGGNYGYTF
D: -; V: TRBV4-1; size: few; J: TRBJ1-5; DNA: TGCGCCAGCAGCCCAATAGTGGGTAATCAGCCCCAGCATTTT; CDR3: CASSPIVGNQPQHF
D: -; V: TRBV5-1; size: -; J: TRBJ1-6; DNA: TGCGCCAGCAGCTTGGATCCCAGAGAAGGTTCACCCCTCCACTTT; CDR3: CASSLDPREGSPLHF
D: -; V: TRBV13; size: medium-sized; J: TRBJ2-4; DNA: TGTGCCAGCATACGATTAACCAAAAACATTCAGTACTTC; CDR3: CASIRLTKNIQYF
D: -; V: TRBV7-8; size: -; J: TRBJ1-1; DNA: TGTGCCAGCAGCTTAGTTAGAGTGAAAGGGAACACTGAAGCTTTCTTT; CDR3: CASSLVRVKGNTEAFF
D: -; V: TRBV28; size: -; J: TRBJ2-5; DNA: TGTGCCAGCAGCGAACGACAGGGAGGGATAGAGACCCAGTACTTC; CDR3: CASSERQGGIETQYF
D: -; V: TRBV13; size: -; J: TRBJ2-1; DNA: TGTGCCAGCAACGGGGATTACAATGAGCAGTTCTTC; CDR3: CASNGDYNEQFF
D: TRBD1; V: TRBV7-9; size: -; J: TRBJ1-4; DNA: TGTGCCAGCAGCTTAGGACAGGGACATGAAAAACTGTTTTTT; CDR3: CASSLGQGHEKLFF
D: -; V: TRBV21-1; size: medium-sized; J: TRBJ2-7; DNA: TGTGCCAGCAGCGGACAGAACTACGAGCAGTACTTC; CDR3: CASSGQNYEQYF
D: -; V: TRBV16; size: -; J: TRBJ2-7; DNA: TGTGCCAGCAGCCAATTTGAGGGTATCGAGCAGTACTTC; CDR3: CASSQFEGIEQYF
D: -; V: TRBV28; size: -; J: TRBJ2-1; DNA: TGTGCCAGCATTTGGAACTACAATGAGCAGTTCTTC; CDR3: CASIWNYNEQFF
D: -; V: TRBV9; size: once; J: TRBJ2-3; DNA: TGTGCCAGCAGCGTAGAGGGGGGTTTCCCAGATACGCAGTATTTT; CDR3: CASSVEGGFPDTQYF
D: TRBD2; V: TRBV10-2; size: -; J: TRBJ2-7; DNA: TGCGCCAGCAGATCGACTAGCTCGATCTACGAGCAGTACTTC; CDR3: CASRSTSSIYEQYF
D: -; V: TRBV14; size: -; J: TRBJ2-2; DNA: TGTGCCAGCAGCCCGACAGCGAACACCGGGGAGCTGTTTTTT; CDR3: CASSPTANTGELFF
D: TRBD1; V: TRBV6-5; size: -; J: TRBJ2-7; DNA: TGTGCCAGCAGTTCCCTGACAGGGAGCTCCTACGAGCAGTACTTC; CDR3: CASSSLTGSSYEQYF
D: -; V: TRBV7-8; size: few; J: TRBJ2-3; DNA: TGTGCCAGCAGCTATTCAGGGACTTCTCCTAGCACAGATACGCAGTATTTT; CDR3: CASSYSGTSPSTDTQYF
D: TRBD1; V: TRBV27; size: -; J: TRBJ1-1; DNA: TGTGCCAGCAGCCGGCTGACAGGGTCGAACACTGAAGCTTTCTTT; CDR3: CASSRLTGSNTEAFF
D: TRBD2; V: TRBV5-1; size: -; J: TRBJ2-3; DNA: TGCGCCAGCAGCCCCCGGGGGGGCGGCACAGATACGCAGTATTTT; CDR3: CASSPRGGGTDTQYF
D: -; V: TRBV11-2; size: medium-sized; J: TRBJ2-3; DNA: TGTGCCAGCAGCTTAGACCGAACTACGCAGTATTTT; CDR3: CASSLDRTTQYF
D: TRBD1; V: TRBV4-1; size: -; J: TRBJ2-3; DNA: TGCGCCAGCACCCAGAGGGACAGGGGCACAGATACGCAGTATTTT; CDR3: CASTQRDRGTDTQYF